This entry is about one TCR beta chain. In the study's own analysis: It was from reference gene primer amplification that nucleated cell counts were estimated. The assay was immunoSEQ multiplex PCR, and TCRdb's table has in-frame clones only and misses some. The DNA gave D and trimming, while V, J and clone size come from that table. The table records fewer than 150,000 clones, around 87% of them present only once. The data are from a study of blood T cell repertoires in COVID-19. About the study: Spain, Italy and the United States supplied samples that represented acute and convalescent COVID-19. T cells, B-cell-depleted T cells, or PBMCs supplied cDNA or gDNA.

With 4 bases removed from V and 6 bases from J, the gap between germline ends came to 12 bases. The CDR3 has 13 residues. Germline CDR1 is MNHEY and CDR2 is SVGAGI. This sequence originates from a woman in her 70s with acute or convalescent COVID-19. The genes are TRBV6-5 and TRBJ2-5; a possible D gene is TRBD1 (5 bases). The sample taken for sequencing was peripheral blood. CDR3 bases: TGTGCCAGCAGTTTCAGGGTAGGACAGACCCAGTACTTC. It specifies CASSFRVGQTQYF.